The 3 T cell receptor beta chains below come from one sample, sequenced in a study of T cell repertoires in cytomegalovirus infection (dated by TCRdb to about 2019). The run used an Illumina HiSeq 1500. TCRdb redid the processing of the public reads, applying fastp at Q25 and MiXCR, and retained in-frame beta chains. Rows with one shared CDR3 protein collapse into an entry with the most common genes and DNA. In all, the sample holds tens of thousands of distinct CDR3 sequences, and 33% of those were seen once. The ten largest account for about three quarters of the sample. Their antigens are not known. Sequenced material: PBMCs, sequenced either directly or after in vitro stimulation (not recorded which). The source is a human donor in good health (CMV status not recorded). Some clones in this sample may be carry-over from other donors' samples.

The J gene is TRBJ2-3, the V gene TRBV6-1; 9 bases line up with TRBD2. Germline V gene sequence: CDR1 MNHNS, CDR2 SASEGT. After removal of 8 bases from V and 6 bases from J, the junction contained 9 bases not matched to a gene. CDR3 size: 14 residues. CDR3 nucleotide sequence: TGTGCCAGCCGTCTAGCGGGGTCCCTCGATACGCAGTATTTT. Protein product: CASRLAGSLDTQYF.

The chain uses TRBV6-1 and TRBJ2-1, with 7 positions matching TRBD1. The CDR3 extends over 16 amino acids. Germline V gene sequence: CDR1 MNHNS, CDR2 SASEGT. Trimming took 6 bases from V and 6 from J; bases not matched to a gene: 14. CDR3 nucleotide sequence: TGTGCCAGCAGCCGTCTGGGACAGCCCTCCCCCAATGAGCAGTTCTTC. This translates into CASSRLGQPSPNEQFF.

This CDR3 reads CATWGAEQETQYF. The CDR3 DNA reads as TGTGCCACCTGGGGGGCGGAACAAGAGACCCAGTACTTC. The chain employs TRBV28 and TRBJ2-5; D could derive from TRBD1 or TRBD2 (6 bases each). CDR1 is MDHEN and CDR2 is SYDVKM in the germline V gene. The V end was cut by 10 bases, the J end by 2 bases, with 14 bases between. The CDR3 has 13 amino acids.